Sequencing of this T cell receptor (beta chain) was carried out in a study of blood T cells in healthy people across ages. The use of a sample-barcoded 5' primer and a J-beta primer mix characterized a second PCR of about 7 to 12 cycles. TCRdb re-derived calls from the 5' RACE reads in MiXCR, one entry per CDR3 protein. This sample has about 690,000 distinct CDR3 sequences, with roughly 43% found just once. The CDR3 extends over 16 amino acids. Germline CDR1 MNHGY, CDR2 SVAAGI. The sample was blood. The chain is built from TRBV6-9 and TRBJ2-4, with D possibly TRBD2 on 5 matching bases. The DNA end is more similar to TRBJ2-7, so the J call may be wrong. This clonotype was sampled from a man at least 80 years old in good health. The CDR3 DNA reads TGTGCCAGCAGTTCTAGCTCACGTTGGCCTCGGGGCGAGCAGTACTTC. Its translation is CASSSSSRWPRGEQYF.